The 12 T cell receptor beta chains below all came from one sample that was sequenced in a study of regulatory T cells in long-lasting Graves disease. Arm-PCR with iRepertoire HTBI primers amplified the CDR3 regions for these TCR beta libraries. Each CDR3 protein gets one entry after TCRdb re-called the multiplex PCR reads with MiXCR. The sample carries 360,000 or so distinct CDR3 sequences, about 11% recorded once. Time point indicated: newly diagnosed GD, antithyroid drugs for less than 3 months. The TCR library used RNA extracted from PBMCs. The sample was also linked to a second study, of T cells in Graves' hyperthyroidism and ophthalmopathy.

The specimen comprised peripheral blood mononuclear cells (PBMCs), sampled at new diagnosis, from a patient treated with antithyroid drugs. These receptors were obtained from a young woman with Graves disease.

This clonotype was seen a few times. The gene calls are TRBV28 and TRBJ1-3; D may be TRBD1 (6 bases). Trimming took 5 bases from V and 0 from J, leaving 29 bases between them. Per germline, CDR1 MDHEN and CDR2 SYDVKM. The CDR3 consists of 21 residues. This chain's CDR3 is CASSGYSRDKELLHSGNTIYF. CDR3 bases: TGTGCCAGCAGTGGTTACTCCCGGGACAAGGAACTGCTACACTCTGGAAACACCATATATTTT.

The chain joins TRBV4-3 to TRBJ1-1, with D unclear. Germline values: CDR1 LGHNA, CDR2 YSLEER. Trimming took 6 bases from V and 5 from J, leaving 16 bases between them. The CDR3 has 14 residues. The CDR3 nucleotides read TGCGCCAGCAGTTTGCAGGTGGGATTGACTGAAGCTTTCTTT. This encodes CASSLQVGLTEAFF.

This clonotype came up many times. The CDR3 protein is CASSLLSGSHNEQFF. DNA for the CDR3: TGTGCCAGCAGCCTCCTAAGCGGGAGCCACAATGAGCAGTTCTTC. The V call is TRBV7-3, the J call TRBJ2-1; 8 nucleotides align to TRBD2. Unmatched junction bases numbered 8, after V lost 5 bases and J lost 5 bases. Per the germline V gene, CDR1 is SGHTA and CDR2 is FQGTGA. The CDR3 runs to 15 residues.

This clonotype was recorded many times. The chain couples TRBV7-2 to TRBJ2-1; 12 nucleotides line up with TRBD2. The CDR3 is 16 residues long. After removal of 7 bases from V and 6 bases from J, the junction contained 10 bases not matched to a gene. CDR1 and CDR2 (germline): SGHTA, FQGNSA. The CDR3 spells CASNTALAGGSNEQFF. The CDR3 DNA is TGTGCCAGCAATACAGCACTAGCGGGGGGATCCAATGAGCAGTTCTTC.

There are many counts of this clonotype. This sequence joins TRBV11-2 and TRBJ1-2; D gene uncertain. The germline V gene encodes CDR1 SGHAT and CDR2 FQNNGV. CDR3 length: 13 residues. V was clipped by 3 bases and J by 4 bases, with 9 bases between them. The CDR3 DNA sequence: TGTGCCAGCAGCTTTTCGCAGCTCTATGGCTACACCTTC. Translated: CASSFSQLYGYTF.

The chain links TRBV6-2 or TRBV6-3 to TRBJ2-4; TRBD2 matches 8 bases. From germline, CDR1 is MNHEY and CDR2 SVGEGT. Trimming removed 2 bases from V and 13 bases from J; junction bases left unmatched: 16. The CDR3 is 16 amino acids. The CDR3 protein is CASSYDPGGPFEDQYF. The CDR3, as DNA: TGTGCCAGCAGTTACGACCCGGGAGGGCCCTTTGAGGACCAGTACTTC.

Points on this clonotype: It may be a read error: a sequence one base away is much more abundant. This chain connects TRBV4-1 to TRBJ2-1, with 8 bases aligning to TRBD2. The CDR3 contains 15 residues. CDR1 and CDR2 (germline): MGHRA, YSYEKL. After removal of 8 bases from V and 1 base from J, the junction contained 7 bases not matched to a gene. In DNA form, the CDR3 reads TGCGCCAGCGGAGGAGCGGGGGAATCCTACAATGAGCAGTTCTTC. Translated, it gives CASGGAGESYNEQFF.

This clonotype was observed many times. The chain combines TRBV24-1 with TRBJ1-5; no definite D call. V lost 4 bases and J lost 9, with 9 bases in between. The CDR3 covers 12 residues. CDR1 KGHDR and CDR2 SFDVKD come from the germline V gene. The CDR3 nucleotides are TGTGCCACCAGTGACGGGCCGTGGCCCCAGCATTTT. Residues: CATSDGPWPQHF.

This clonotype appeared many times. The gene calls are TRBV4-1 and TRBJ1-2, with D unclear. Germline V gives CDR1 MGHRA, CDR2 YSYEKL. Trimming left V 4 bases short and J 5 bases short, with 20 bases between. This CDR3 region has 16 residues. The CDR3 loop reads CASSLPTSRWDYGYTF. Here the CDR3 DNA reads TGCGCCAGCAGCCTCCCAACGAGCAGGTGGGATTATGGCTACACCTTC.

The V call is TRBV19, the J call TRBJ2-6; D remains ambiguous. Germline V CDR1 and CDR2: LNHDA, SQIVND (reference sequence). V lost 3 bases and J 3 bases, leaving 12 bases between the germline ends. The length of the CDR3 is 16 residues. The CDR3 spells CASSIGSFFGANVLTF. The CDR3 bases are TGTGCCAGTAGTATTGGAAGTTTTTTTGGGGCCAACGTCCTGACTTTC.

This clonotype was counted only a few times. In nucleotides, the CDR3 is TGTGCCAGCAGCTTAAGTGGGGAACGCACAGATACGCAGTATTTT. Translation: CASSLSGERTDTQYF. The chain is built from TRBV7-2 and TRBJ2-3; D gene uncertain. Germline CDR1 is SGHTA and CDR2 is FQGNSA. This CDR3 has 15 amino acids. V shed 2 bases and J shed 1 base, with 10 bases lying between them.

A word on this clonotype: At one boundary the junction diverges from the germline segment, which might be a read error. CDR3 loop: CASTQGASGTDTQYF. The CDR3 coding sequence is TGTGCCAGCACCCAAGGGGCATCGGGTACAGATACGCAGTATTTT. The gene calls are TRBV3-1 and TRBJ2-3; TRBD1 is a possible D gene (5 bases). Germline lookup yields CDR1 LGHDT and CDR2 YNNKEL (reference sequence). The CDR3 sequence is 15 residues long.